Listed below are T cell receptor beta chains from one sample, sequenced in a study of T cells in Graves' hyperthyroidism and ophthalmopathy. One entry per CDR3 protein results from TCRdb running MiXCR on the multiplex PCR reads. The sample lists fewer than 850,000 distinct CDR3 sequences; roughly 17% were seen once. The sequencing sample was made of blood. The receptors shown here come from a man in his forties or fifties with Graves' hyperthyroidism. CDR3s include the opening cysteine and the closing phenylalanine or tryptophan. The order of the fields is clone size, V gene, D gene, J gene, CDR3 DNA, CDR3 protein. D genes are given only for firm matches. For some rows the clone size is stated as once, few or many, or as a class when expanded; others skip it.

few	TRBV5-1	-	TRBJ2-7	TGCGCCAGCAGCTTGGGTGCGGACGAGCAGTACTTC	CASSLGADEQYF
-	TRBV7-9	-	TRBJ2-7	TGTGCCAGCAGCTTAGGTGTCAGCCAGTACGAGCAGTACTTC	CASSLGVSQYEQYF
many	TRBV9	-	TRBJ1-2	TGTGCCAGCAGCGTAGAACAGGGAGGCGTCGGCTACACCTTC	CASSVEQGGVGYTF
-	TRBV27	-	TRBJ1-2	TGTGCCAGCGGTCACGTCCGGGGCTCTAACTATGGCTACACCTTC	CASGHVRGSNYGYTF
few	TRBV12-3/TRBV12-4	TRBD1	TRBJ2-7	TGTGCCAGCAGATCCGGGACAGGGCGGCCGCAGTACTTC	CASRSGTGRPQYF
-	TRBV5-6	-	TRBJ1-4	TGTGCCAGCAGCCGAAGACAGGTGATAAATGAAAAACTGTTTTTT	CASSRRQVINEKLFF
few	TRBV18	-	TRBJ2-1	TGTGCCAGCTCACCTCTCTCCGGGGAGTACTACAATGAGCAGTTCTTC	CASSPLSGEYYNEQFF
many	TRBV20-1	-	TRBJ1-5	TGCAGTGCTAGGGAAGGGGCGGGTAATCAGCCCCAGCATTTT	CSAREGAGNQPQHF
once	TRBV6-2/TRBV6-3	-	TRBJ2-3	TGTGCCAGCAGTTACAGACGGGAGAGCACAGATACGCAGTATTTT	CASSYRRESTDTQYF
many	TRBV14	-	TRBJ2-7	TGTGCCAGCAGCTGGATCAATGGTGAGCAGTACTTC	CASSWINGEQYF
many	TRBV2	TRBD1	TRBJ2-7	TGTGCCAGCAGTGAGGGACAGGGAAACTACGAGCAGTACTTC	CASSEGQGNYEQYF
-	TRBV28	TRBD1	TRBJ2-2	TGTGCCAGCAGTTTATTCGGGACAGGGGTGGCCGGGGAGCTGTTTTTT	CASSLFGTGVAGELFF
-	TRBV5-1	-	TRBJ2-1	TGCGCCAGCGGGAACTTGGCAGGGTTAGCGAATGAGCAGTTCTTC	CASGNLAGLANEQFF
many	TRBV2	-	TRBJ2-2	TGTGCCAGCACAGGAGACACCGGGGAGCTGTTTTTT	CASTGDTGELFF
few	TRBV18	TRBD1	TRBJ1-6	TGTGCCAGCTCACGACAGGGGGCGGATTCACCCCTCCACTTT	CASSRQGADSPLHF
many	TRBV7-9	TRBD2	TRBJ2-2	TGTGCCAGCACGACTAGCGGGACTGCGAACACCGGGGAGCTGTTTTTT	CASTTSGTANTGELFF
many	TRBV5-5	-	TRBJ2-5	TGTGCCAGCAGCAAGTTTGGGGGCGGAGAGACCCAGTACTTC	CASSKFGGGETQYF
-	TRBV6-1	TRBD1	TRBJ1-3	TGTGCCAGCAGTGAGAGGACAGGGGGAAGAAACACCATATATTTT	CASSERTGGRNTIYF
-	TRBV6-1	-	TRBJ1-5	TGTGCCAGCAGCCCCTATCTCCTGCCTAATCAGCCCCAGCATTTT	CASSPYLLPNQPQHF
few	TRBV10-2	-	TRBJ2-1	TGCGCCAGCAGCCGGGACCCCAATGAGCAGTTCTTC	CASSRDPNEQFF